A single sample is the source of the 31 T cell receptor beta chains below, sequenced in a study of OX40 agonist ivuxolimab in advanced cancers. Only in-frame clones appear in the TCRdb table, and some are missing; sequencing was by immunoSEQ multiplex PCR. This sample yields about 38,000 clones, of which more than 70% are seen a single time; over 7.5% belongs to the top ten. This material consisted of CD4+ or CD8+ T cells sorted from blood, taken in a trial of the OX40 agonist ivuxolimab. The receptors come from an adult with an advanced solid tumor such as melanoma, head and neck, liver or kidney cancer.

The chain has TRBV5-1 and TRBJ1-5; D may be TRBD1 (6 bases). This CDR3 comprises 15 residues. Trimming stripped 2 bases from V and 7 bases from J, with 16 bases between. Germline V lookup: CDR1 SGHRS, CDR2 YFSETQ. Here the CDR3 DNA reads TGCGCCAGCAGCTTTTCCGGGGACCAGGGGCAGCCCCAGCATTTT. Translation gives CASSFSGDQGQPQHF.

This clone was picked up a small number of times. This chain joins TRBV15 and TRBJ1-4; TRBD1 matches at 9 bases. The V and J ends lost 0 bases and 8 bases, in that order; junction bases with no gene match: 7. This CDR3 has 16 amino acids. Germline V gives CDR1 LNHNV, CDR2 YYDKDF (reference sequence). CDR3 nucleotide sequence: TGTGCCACCAGCAGAGAACCCGGGACAGGGACAGAAAAACTGTTTTTT. Amino acid sequence: CATSREPGTGTEKLFF.

The J gene is TRBJ2-7, the V gene TRBV7-2; 9 bases fit TRBD2. Per the germline V gene, CDR1 is SGHTA and CDR2 is FQGNSA. This CDR3 spans 17 amino acids. V shed 3 bases, J shed 6 bases, and the junction held 15 bases outside the gene matches. CDR3 sequence: CASSFRALSSGTSEQYF. The CDR3 nucleotides are TGTGCCAGCAGCTTCCGAGCCCTTTCTAGCGGGACTAGCGAGCAGTACTTC.

Concerning this clone: At one end, the junction sequence differs from germline, possibly due to a read error. Other DNA sequences in the sample encode the same CDR3. The rearrangement joins TRBV6-4 to TRBJ1-4; D might be TRBD1 (5 bases). Germline V gives CDR1 MRHNA, CDR2 SNTAGT. The CDR3 sequence is 13 residues long. The CDR3 DNA reads as TGTGCCAGCCATCTGGGGGATGGGGAAAAACTGTTCTTT. Protein sequence: CASHLGDGEKLFF.

This chain uses TRBV28 with TRBJ1-4; D might be TRBD1 (5 bases). Trimming left V 5 bases short and J 5 bases short, with 15 bases between. Germline loops: CDR1 MDHEN, CDR2 SYDVKM. The CDR3 contains 15 residues. The CDR3 DNA follows: TGTGCCAGCAGTGGCCCGGGACCAGGGAATGAAAAACTGTTTTTT. Its translation: CASSGPGPGNEKLFF. The whole variable domain, remainder taken from reference TRBV28 and TRBJ1-4, is DVKVTQSSRYLVKRTGEKVFLECVQDMDHENMFWYRQDPGLGLRLIYFSYDVKMKEKGDIPEGYSVSREKKERFSLILESASTNQTSMYLCASSGPGPGNEKLFFGSGTQLSVL.

The V call is TRBV4-2, the J call TRBJ1-6; unclear D gene. This CDR3 is built from 15 residues. Germline CDR1 reads LGHNA; CDR2 reads YNFKEQ. V lost 0 bases and J 6 bases, leaving 9 bases between the germline ends. The CDR3 region has the DNA TGTGCCAGCAGCCAAGAACGGGCCACTAATTCACCCCTCCACTTT. Translated: CASSQERATNSPLHF.

The chain is built from TRBV6-1 and TRBJ1-1; D gene ambiguous. Germline V gene sequence: CDR1 MNHNS, CDR2 SASEGT. The CDR3 loop spans 15 amino acids. Trimming took off 4 bases at V and 2 bases at J, with 14 bases between the two ends. In DNA, the CDR3 is TGTGCCAGCAGTGCAAACCCCTTACAAAACACTGAAGCTTTCTTT. Its translation is CASSANPLQNTEAFF.

DNA of the CDR3: TGTGCCAGTGCACTCACAGATACGCAGTATTTT. Amino acids: CASALTDTQYF. This chain links TRBV2 with TRBJ2-3, with D uncertain. V was shortened by 9 bases and J by 2 bases, with 6 bases between the two germline ends. The CDR3 consists of 11 residues. Germline V gene sequence: CDR1 SNHLY, CDR2 FYNNEI.

The chain couples TRBV18 to TRBJ1-1; no firm D call. CDR1 and CDR2 from the germline V gene are KGHSH and LQKENI. Trimming shortened V by 2 bases and J by 1 base, and 8 bases separated the two germline ends. CDR3 length: 14 amino acids. This CDR3 is CASSPSQRNTEAFF. CDR3 DNA sequence: TGTGCCAGCTCACCATCTCAGAGGAACACTGAAGCTTTCTTT.

This clone has a single count. This chain uses TRBV19 with TRBJ2-2; 11 positions agree with TRBD2. This CDR3 contains 16 residues. V lost 3 bases to trimming and J lost 4 bases; unmatched junction nucleotides: 4. CDR1 and CDR2 from the germline V gene are LNHDA and SQIVND (reference sequence). The CDR3 is CASSITSGRSTGELFF. The CDR3 DNA follows: TGTGCCAGTAGTATTACTAGCGGGAGATCCACCGGGGAGCTGTTTTTT.

The chain combines TRBV7-9 with TRBJ2-5, with 7 bases lining up with TRBD2. J was trimmed by 4 bases and V by 4 bases; bases with no gene match: 0. Germline assignment: CDR1 SEHNR and CDR2 FQNEAQ (reference sequence). CDR3 length equals 12 residues. The CDR3 reads CASSWGGETQYF. CDR3 bases: TGTGCCAGCAGCTGGGGGGGAGAGACCCAGTACTTC.

This clone has just a few counts. The chain uses TRBV4-1 and TRBJ2-4; possible D gene TRBD2, 8 bases. The V gene lost 4 bases and the J gene lost 3 bases, with 34 bases spanning the gap. Germline V lookup: CDR1 MGHRA, CDR2 YSYEKL. The CDR3 has 22 amino acids. The CDR3 DNA follows: TGCGCCAGCAGCCGGACAGGTCCAAGGGAACTAGCGGTTGGGGGGGGCAAAAACATTCAGTACTTC. It encodes CASSRTGPRELAVGGGKNIQYF.

V usage is TRBV11-2 and J usage is TRBJ2-7; TRBD2 might be the D (6 bases). V was shortened by 3 bases and J by 2 bases, with 14 bases between the two germline ends. This CDR3 is built from 15 residues. The germline gives CDR1 SGHAT, CDR2 FQNNGV. The CDR3, as DNA: TGTGCCAGCAGCTTTTCTAGCGCTAGAGCCTACGAGCAGTACTTC. Translated: CASSFSSARAYEQYF.

The chain combines TRBV19 with TRBJ2-5, with a tentative D call TRBD2 (6 bases). Per germline, CDR1 LNHDA and CDR2 SQIVND (reference sequence). V lost 3 bases and J 1 base, leaving 9 bases between the germline ends. The CDR3 is 14 amino acids. The CDR3 region is CASSMGGRQETQYF. The CDR3 nucleotides are TGTGCCAGTAGTATGGGAGGCCGCCAAGAGACCCAGTACTTC.

The chain is built from TRBV5-1 and TRBJ2-5, with D perhaps matching TRBD1 or TRBD2 (5 bases each). CDR3 length: 12 residues. Between the trimmed V and J ends, which lost 6 bases and 5 bases, there was a span of 11 bases. In germline, CDR1 is SGHRS, CDR2 YFSETQ. CDR3 sequence (DNA): TGCGCCAGCACCGGGGCACGGGAGACCCAGTACTTC. This gives the protein CASTGARETQYF.

The V gene is TRBV7-9, the J gene TRBJ1-1; the D is unclear. V lost 5 bases to trimming and J lost 6 bases, with 19 bases between them. Per germline, CDR1 SEHNR and CDR2 FQNEAQ (reference sequence). There are 15 residues in the CDR3. The CDR3 loop reads CASSPQTPLQSEAFF. The CDR3 nucleotides are TGTGCCAGCAGCCCGCAGACCCCTTTACAGTCTGAAGCTTTCTTT.

The V call is TRBV30, the J call TRBJ1-5; D may be TRBD1 (6 bases). Trimming took 2 bases from V and 4 from J, leaving 15 bases between them. This CDR3 is 15 amino acids long. Germline CDR1 is GTSNPN and CDR2 is SVGIG (reference sequence). This CDR3 is CAWSPLDSRNQPQHF. The CDR3 coding sequence is TGTGCCTGGAGTCCCCTGGACAGTAGAAATCAGCCCCAGCATTTT.

This clone was counted between two and nine times. The chain joins TRBV19 to TRBJ2-2, with D unresolved. Trimming stripped 3 bases from V and 6 bases from J, with 8 bases between. The CDR3 sequence is 13 residues long. Germline V gene data show CDR1 as LNHDA and CDR2 as SQIVND (reference sequence). The DNA for the CDR3 is TGTGCCAGTAGTATTCGGGCAGCCGGGGAGCTGTTTTTT. Encoded protein: CASSIRAAGELFF.

This sequence joins TRBV28 and TRBJ2-5; TRBD2 matches 8 bases. V dropped 2 bases and J dropped 6; count of bases not matched to a gene: 5. The CDR3 totals 14 residues. Germline V gene data show CDR1 as MDHEN and CDR2 as SYDVKM. CDR3 in amino acids: CASSLDGREKTQYF. In DNA form, the CDR3 reads TGTGCCAGCAGTTTAGACGGGAGGGAGAAGACCCAGTACTTC.

This clone was found once. The chain joins TRBV6-1 to TRBJ2-1, with a tentative D call TRBD2 (6 bases). Germline V gives CDR1 MNHNS, CDR2 SASEGT. CDR3 length equals 12 residues. Trimming took off 7 bases at V and 3 bases at J, with 7 bases between the two ends. The CDR3 here is CASKDYYNEQFF. In DNA form, the CDR3 reads TGTGCCAGCAAGGACTACTACAATGAGCAGTTCTTC.

The chain links TRBV19 to TRBJ1-5; D remains unclear. The CDR3 is made up of 14 amino acids. The germline V gene has CDR1 LNHDA and CDR2 SQIVND (reference sequence). Trimming pared 2 bases from V and 1 base from J, leaving 6 bases between. CDR3 nucleotide sequence: TGTGCCAGTAGTATACGGCAGAGCAATCAGCCCCAGCATTTT. Translating it yields CASSIRQSNQPQHF.

V usage is TRBV6-1 and J usage is TRBJ2-7; 12 bases are a match to TRBD2. V was pared by 2 bases and J by 6 bases, with 8 bases of the junction left unmatched. Germline loops: CDR1 MNHNS, CDR2 SASEGT. The CDR3 is 16 residues long. CDR3 in DNA: TGTGCCAGCAGTGAATCGGCTAGCGGGGGGGCCGTCGAGCAGTACTTC. Protein product: CASSESASGGAVEQYF.

This rearrangement joins TRBV2 to TRBJ1-1; a weak D match, TRBD1 (6 bases). The germline V gene encodes CDR1 SNHLY and CDR2 FYNNEI. CDR3 length: 14 residues. The ends were cut back, 6 bases at V and 0 bases at J, with 11 bases in the middle. As DNA, the CDR3 is TGTGCCAGCAGAGAGACAGGAATGAACACTGAAGCTTTCTTT. Protein: CASRETGMNTEAFF.

V and J are TRBV10-2 and TRBJ2-7; no clear D. Germline V lookup: CDR1 WSHSY, CDR2 SAAADI. The CDR3 has 13 amino acids. Trimming removed 4 bases at V and 3 bases at J, with 10 bases between. The CDR3: CASSAGESYEQYF. The CDR3, as DNA: TGCGCCAGCAGTGCCGGAGAAAGCTACGAGCAGTACTTC.

J is TRBJ1-1 and V is TRBV27; D is ambiguous. V lost 5 bases and J lost 0, with 7 bases in between. Looked up from germline, CDR1 is MNHEY and CDR2 is SMNVEV (reference sequence). The CDR3 has 13 amino acids. CDR3 protein: CASSKFMNTEAFF. CDR3 DNA: TGTGCCAGCAGTAAGTTTATGAACACTGAAGCTTTCTTT.

This rearrangement joins TRBV7-2 to TRBJ2-1; 10 bases align to TRBD2. The CDR3 consists of 17 residues. The junction had 11 bases not matched to a gene; V was cut back by 3 bases and J by 6 bases. Germline values: CDR1 SGHTA, CDR2 FQGNSA. The CDR3 sequence: CASSLGVAGGAANEQFF. DNA for the CDR3: TGTGCCAGCAGCTTGGGGGTAGCGGGGGGTGCGGCCAATGAGCAGTTCTTC.

V and J are TRBV6-5 and TRBJ1-4; D is ambiguous. Germline lookup yields CDR1 MNHEY and CDR2 SVGAGI. Trimming cost V 2 bases and J 13 bases, with 17 bases left between them. This CDR3 is 14 amino acids long. The CDR3: CASSYGRPAGRLFF. CDR3 nucleotides: TGTGCCAGCAGTTACGGCAGGCCAGCGGGAAGACTGTTTTTT.

The chain joins TRBV7-9 to TRBJ1-4; 7 bases line up with TRBD1. Germline V gene lookup returns CDR1 SEHNR and CDR2 FQNEAQ (reference sequence). The CDR3 is made up of 14 amino acids. The junction had 7 bases not matched to a gene; V was cut back by 5 bases and J by 7 bases. The CDR3 sequence is CASSHDRAGEKLFF. The CDR3 DNA is TGTGCCAGCAGCCACGACAGGGCGGGTGAAAAACTGTTTTTT.

V usage is TRBV7-7 and J usage is TRBJ2-5; 11 bases align to TRBD1. The CDR3 contains 13 residues. The V and J ends lost 5 bases and 11 bases, in that order; junction bases with no gene match: 7. Germline CDR1 SSHAT, CDR2 FNYEAQ (reference sequence). The CDR3 loop is CASSGQGAGEQYF. DNA of the CDR3: TGTGCCAGCAGCGGACAGGGGGCGGGAGAGCAGTACTTC.

The chain has TRBV11-2 and TRBJ2-7; D possibly corresponds to TRBD2 (7 bases). Trimming removed 0 bases at V and 7 bases at J, with 19 bases between. Germline CDR1 and CDR2: SGHAT and FQNNGV. This CDR3 has 16 amino acids. CDR3 sequence (DNA): TGTGCCAGCAGCTTAGATAAAGAGCAGGGGAGGGATGAGCAGTACTTC. Its protein is CASSLDKEQGRDEQYF. Drawing the rest from reference TRBV11-2 and TRBJ2-7, the complete variable domain is EAGVAQSPRYKIIEKRQSVAFWCNPISGHATLYWYQQILGQGPKLLIQFQNNGVVDDSQLPKDRFSAERLKGVDSTLKIQPAKLEDSAVYLCASSLDKEQGRDEQYFGPGTRLTVT.

The chain is built from TRBV2 and TRBJ2-7; 9 bases agree with TRBD1. The length of the CDR3 is 15 residues. The germline V gene encodes CDR1 SNHLY and CDR2 FYNNEI. J gave up 4 bases and V 5 bases, and 9 bases lay outside the gene matches. Here the CDR3 DNA reads TGTGCCAGCAGTTCCGGGACAGGGAATATTTACGAGCAGTACTTC. It encodes CASSSGTGNIYEQYF.